The entry below gives a single T cell receptor beta chain sequence along with its context. Then a second PCR, running roughly 7 to 11 cycles, was carried out with a sample-barcoded 5' primer and a J-beta primer mix. Using its own MiXCR run on the 5' RACE reads, TCRdb lists one record per CDR3 protein. The sample yields 550,000 to 700,000 distinct CDR3 sequences, approximately 30% seen once. Germline lookup yields CDR1 MNHEY and CDR2 SVGAGI. There are 13 residues in the CDR3. V was pared by 2 bases and J by 4 bases, with 8 bases between. This sample is part of a study of blood T cells in healthy people across ages.

The chain carries TRBV6-5 and TRBJ1-2; no firm D call. The sequenced sample was blood. This clonotype originated in a woman between 65 and 79 years old in good health. CDR3 region: CASSYREGYGYTF. The CDR3 DNA is TGTGCCAGCAGTTACAGGGAAGGCTATGGCTACACCTTC.